This T cell receptor (beta chain) is drawn from a study of T cell responses to AZD1222 COVID-19 vaccine. Concerning this clone itself: Its specificity is not known.

Sequencing used immunoSEQ multiplex PCR; TCRdb keeps in-frame clones, though not all of them. Of fewer than 70,000 clones listed, over 70% are singletons. Points from the study as a whole: The sample set comprised mostly white British donors with more females, and clonal diversity was possibly underestimated. Repertoire sampling was restricted to post-peak T cell response timepoints. As reported, nearly half of all spike-specific TCRs target variant regions that are unmutated.

CDR3 size: 17 residues. Germline V gene lookup returns CDR1 LGHNA and CDR2 YSLEER. Trimming removed 0 bases from V and 7 bases from J; junction bases left unmatched: 8. Pooled samples include second doses given at about 4 or 12 weeks. The sample was peripheral blood, taken 28 days after the second AZD1222 dose. The receptor's source is an adult who received the AZD1222 COVID-19 vaccine. The gene calls are TRBV4-3 and TRBJ1-6; 8 bases are a match to TRBD1. The CDR3 protein is CASSQDLRRQGNSPLHF. For the CDR3, the DNA is TGCGCCAGCAGCCAAGATCTCCGCCGACAGGGGAATTCACCCCTCCACTTT.